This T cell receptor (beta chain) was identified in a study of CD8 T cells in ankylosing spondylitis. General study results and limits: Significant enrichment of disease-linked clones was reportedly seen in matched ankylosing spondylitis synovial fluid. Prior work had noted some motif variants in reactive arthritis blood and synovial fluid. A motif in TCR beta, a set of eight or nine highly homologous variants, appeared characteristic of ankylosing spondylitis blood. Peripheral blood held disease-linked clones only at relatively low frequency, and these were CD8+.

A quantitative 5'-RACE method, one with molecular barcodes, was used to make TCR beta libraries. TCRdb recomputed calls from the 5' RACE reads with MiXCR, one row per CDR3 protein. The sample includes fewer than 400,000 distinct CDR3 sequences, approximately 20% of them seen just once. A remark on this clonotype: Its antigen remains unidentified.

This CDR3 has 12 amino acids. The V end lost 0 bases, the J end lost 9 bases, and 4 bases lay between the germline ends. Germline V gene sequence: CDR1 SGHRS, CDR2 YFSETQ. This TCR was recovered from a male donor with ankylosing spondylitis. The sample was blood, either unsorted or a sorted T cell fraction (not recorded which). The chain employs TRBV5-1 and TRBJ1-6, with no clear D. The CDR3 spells CASSLGSSPLHF. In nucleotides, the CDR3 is TGCGCCAGCAGCTTGGGGTCTTCACCCCTCCACTTT.